This is a list of T cell receptor beta chains from one sample in a study of cytomegalovirus exposure and HLA in healthy donors. TCRdb keeps only in-frame clones here, not all; method: immunoSEQ multiplex PCR. This sample yields more than 150,000 clones, of which about 80% are seen a single time; about 2.2% belongs to the top ten. Sequenced sample: PBMCs. These receptors originate from a woman in her twenties or thirties in good health and CMV-seronegative. Each CDR3 is given with its conserved first and last residue. Each record gives: D gene, J gene, CDR3 length, V gene, clone size, CDR3 protein. The D gene is left open where the match is weak. Clone sizes are given selectively: once, few, many, or a class where the clone is expanded.

>-|TRBJ2-4|16|TRBV7-6|-
CASSLNPPSSENSQYF
>-|TRBJ2-5|12|TRBV4-1|-
CASSQGGETQYF
>TRBD1|TRBJ2-7|16|TRBV6-1|-
CASSVQPGQGAYEQYF
>-|TRBJ1-1|14|TRBV28|once
CASSSPGDNTEAFF
>-|TRBJ2-5|14|TRBV18|-
CASSPPTVEETQYF
>-|TRBJ1-6|16|TRBV2|once
CASRFDNYQANSPLHF
>-|TRBJ1-6|13|TRBV2|-
CASRRSNNSPLHF
>-|TRBJ1-4|15|TRBV7-9|-
CASSSQATPNEKLFF
>TRBD1|TRBJ2-3|17|TRBV5-6|-
CASSLAGDRGWADTQYF
>-|TRBJ1-5|12|TRBV28|-
CRTGTGNQPQHF
>TRBD2|TRBJ2-5|16|TRBV5-1|-
CASSLQTSGNQETQYF
>-|TRBJ2-1|14|TRBV6-1|-
CASRQVSSYNEQFF
>-|TRBJ2-7|13|TRBV7-6|-
CASSLPGSYEQYF
>TRBD2|TRBJ2-2|15|TRBV7-8|-
CASSHSGSGIGELFF
>TRBD1|TRBJ1-4|13|TRBV27|-
CASSAPDRGKLFF
>TRBD1|TRBJ2-1|12|TRBV27|few
CASWDSDNEQFF
>-|TRBJ2-6|14|TRBV29-1|-
CSVTDTAGANGLTF
>-|TRBJ1-2|17|TRBV19|-
CASSPTRSDRTFYGYTF
>TRBD1|TRBJ2-4|15|TRBV11-2|-
CASSQGWDSKNIQYF
>-|TRBJ2-7|13|TRBV6-1|-
CASSDFPSYEQYF
>TRBD1|TRBJ1-4|15|TRBV5-1|-
CASSNQGAENEKLFF
>TRBD1|TRBJ1-2|17|TRBV11-2|many
CASSLDRTGLTNYGYTF
>-|TRBJ2-7|13|TRBV5-1|-
CASRETGSYEQYF
>-|TRBJ2-2|16|TRBV28|once
CASSLYAVLLAGELFF
>TRBD1|TRBJ2-5|15|TRBV7-9|-
CASSTQDRGPETQYF
>-|TRBJ2-7|13|TRBV29-1|-
CSVAQGFSYEQYF
>-|TRBJ2-3|13|TRBV2|-
CASSRTVTDTQYF
>-|TRBJ2-3|15|TRBV4-2|-
CASSLADISTDTQYF
>TRBD2|TRBJ2-3|16|TRBV7-2|-
CASSLGGGGGTDTQYF
>TRBD1|TRBJ1-2|16|TRBV28|-
CASSSPGTGGDYGYTF
>-|TRBJ2-1|16|TRBV2|-
CASSAKLRSSYNEQFF
>TRBD2|TRBJ2-1|17|TRBV5-1|-
CASSPGREAGGRNEQFF
>TRBD1|TRBJ1-1|18|TRBV5-1|-
CASSSYLQGSPRNTEAFF
>TRBD2|TRBJ2-5|16|TRBV5-4|-
CASRRGSGSGGETQYF
>-|TRBJ2-5|11|TRBV28|-
CASSFRETQYF
>-|TRBJ1-2|17|TRBV18|-
CASSPTVGAGTNYGYTF
>TRBD1|TRBJ2-3|18|TRBV28|-
CASSSQAGQGVGTDTQYF
>-|TRBJ2-5|15|TRBV9|-
CASSPPAGVRETQYF
>TRBD2|TRBJ2-1|14|TRBV27|once
CASSFSREGLEQFF
>TRBD1|TRBJ2-7|15|TRBV6-4|-
CASDTKGQGFYEQYF
>TRBD2|TRBJ2-7|14|TRBV18|-
CASSSGLAGKEQYF